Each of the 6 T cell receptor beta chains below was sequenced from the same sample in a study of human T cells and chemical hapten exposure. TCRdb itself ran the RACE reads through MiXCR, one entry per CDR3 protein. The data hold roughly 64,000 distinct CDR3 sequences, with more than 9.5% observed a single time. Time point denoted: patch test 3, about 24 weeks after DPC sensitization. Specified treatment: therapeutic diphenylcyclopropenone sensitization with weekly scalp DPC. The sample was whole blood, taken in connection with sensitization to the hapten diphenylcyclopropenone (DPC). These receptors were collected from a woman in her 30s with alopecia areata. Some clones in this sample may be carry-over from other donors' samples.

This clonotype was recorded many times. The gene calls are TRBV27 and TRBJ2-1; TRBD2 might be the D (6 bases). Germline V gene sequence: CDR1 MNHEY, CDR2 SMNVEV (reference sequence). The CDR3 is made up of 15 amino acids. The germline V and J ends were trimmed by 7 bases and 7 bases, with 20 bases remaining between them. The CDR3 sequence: CASIGFRGTLNEQFF. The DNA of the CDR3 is TGTGCCAGCATTGGGTTTCGGGGGACCCTTAATGAGCAGTTCTTC.

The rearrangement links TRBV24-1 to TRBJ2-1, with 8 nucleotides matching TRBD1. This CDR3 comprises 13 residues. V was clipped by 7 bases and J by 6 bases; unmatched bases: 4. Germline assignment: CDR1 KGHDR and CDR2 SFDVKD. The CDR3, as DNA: TGTGCCACCAGGGGACAGGAGTTCAATGAGCAGTTCTTC. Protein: CATRGQEFNEQFF.

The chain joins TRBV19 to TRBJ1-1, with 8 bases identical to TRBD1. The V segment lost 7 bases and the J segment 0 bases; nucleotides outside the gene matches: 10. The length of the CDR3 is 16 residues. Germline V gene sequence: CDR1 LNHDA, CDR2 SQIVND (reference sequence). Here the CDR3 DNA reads TGTGCCAGTACCATGGGGACAGGCCTCATGAACACTGAAGCTTTCTTT. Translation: CASTMGTGLMNTEAFF. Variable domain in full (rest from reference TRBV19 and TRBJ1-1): DGGITQSPKYLFRKEGQNVTLSCEQNLNHDAMYWYRQDPGQGLRLIYYSQIVNDFQKGDIAEGYSVSREKKESFPLTVTSAQKNPTAFYLCASTMGTGLMNTEAFFGQGTRLTVV.

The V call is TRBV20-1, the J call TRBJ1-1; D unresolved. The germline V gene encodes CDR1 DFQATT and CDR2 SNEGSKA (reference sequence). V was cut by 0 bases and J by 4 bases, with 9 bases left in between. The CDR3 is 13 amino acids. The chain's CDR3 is CSARDMRGTEAFF. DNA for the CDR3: TGCAGTGCTAGAGATATGCGGGGCACTGAAGCTTTCTTT.

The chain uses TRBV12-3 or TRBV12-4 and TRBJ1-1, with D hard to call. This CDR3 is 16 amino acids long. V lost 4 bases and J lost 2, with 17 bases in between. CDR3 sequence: CASSSPAGWANTEAFF. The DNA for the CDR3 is TGTGCCAGCAGTTCACCCGCGGGGTGGGCAAACACTGAAGCTTTCTTT.

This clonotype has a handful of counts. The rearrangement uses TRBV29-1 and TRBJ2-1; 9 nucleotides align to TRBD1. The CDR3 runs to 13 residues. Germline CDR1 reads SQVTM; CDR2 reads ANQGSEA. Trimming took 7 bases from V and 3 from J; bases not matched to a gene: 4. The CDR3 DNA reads TGCAGCGCCAGGGACAGGGACTACAATGAGCAGTTCTTC. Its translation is CSARDRDYNEQFF.